This T cell receptor (beta chain) originates from a study of blood T cell repertoires in COVID-19 (dated by TCRdb to 2020 to 2021). Regarding the complete study: Samples covering the acute and convalescent phases of COVID-19 were provided by collaborators in the United States, Italy and Spain. Subjects who had been exposed to COVID-19, were actively infected with it, or had recovered from it provided the deeply sampled blood TCRbeta repertoires that made up the dataset. Samples were obtained from the ongoing ImmuneRACE study (first 160 participants) and from 1,254 subjects provided by 6 global collaborators. HLA class I and class II types, where available, came from metadata supplied by the sample provider rather than from assay-based typing. A freely available public database, intended as a resource for researchers studying the immune response to SARS-CoV-2, is where the repertoires were released. The sample metadata nearly always contained a de-identified subject ID, COVID-19 status, age in years and sex. The material from the prospective study consisted of cDNA or gDNA derived from T cells, B-cell-depleted T cells, or PBMCs. Overall results and qualifications from the work: Clinical and demographic metadata were provided uncurated, with the amount varying by source and participant.

The table lists this clone with a count of one. Its antigen remains undetermined. No much larger clone exists at a distance of one base, and base qualities are not known. The germline V gene supplies CDR1 SNHLY and CDR2 FYNNEI. After removal of 6 bases from V and 3 bases from J, the junction retains 3 bases not matched to a gene. The CDR3 spans 13 residues, from the cysteine through the phenylalanine. Only the CDR3 DNA is retained, 39 bases long and in frame from the first base. Samples from volunteer blood donors who had recovered from COVID-19 were contributed by a second Seattle source. Collaborating institutions collected whole blood in K2EDTA tubes following their own protocols. For TCRbeta analysis, collaborators shipped samples in one of three forms: frozen whole blood, isolated PBMCs, or DNA extracted from either of those sample types. TCRbeta CDR3 regions were amplified from genomic DNA by means of the immunoSEQ Assay, a bias-controlled multiplex PCR. In the authors' own workflow: Within the assay, amplification of reference gene primers was used to estimate how many nucleated cells each sample contained. Sequence reads were collapsed and filtered to measure the absolute abundance of every unique TCRbeta CDR3 rearrangement. For each sample, productive Simpson clonality was calculated as the square root of Simpson's diversity index over productive rearrangements. Sourced from immuneACCESS, this table was stored by TCRdb with only in-frame sequences that have V and J called. A share of the clones is absent; for the studies checked, an unresolved V gene accounts for under half, and the remainder has no known explanation. That table is the source of V, J and clone size, and D and trimming were worked out from the DNA. A total of around 260,000 clones appear in this sample, less than 90% of them only once. The ten most abundant clones make up less than 5% of the sample.

Sequencing was carried out using peripheral blood. Recombination joined TRBV2 with TRBJ2-7; TRBD1 matches 9 bases in the middle. The receptor was derived from a man in his 60s who had recovered from COVID-19. The DNA sequence is given as TGTGCCAGCAGCGACAGGGGGGACTACGAGCAGTACTTC. It translates as CASSDRGDYEQYF.